This T cell receptor (beta chain) was observed in a study of blood T cell repertoires in COVID-19. Only in-frame clones appear in the TCRdb table, and some are missing; sequencing was by immunoSEQ multiplex PCR. The sample gives about 120,000 clones, approximately 81% of which show up once; 4% is in the top ten. This clone was detected only once. The CDR3 is made up of 15 amino acids. The germline gives CDR1 SGHTA, CDR2 FQGNSA. Germline trimming cut 5 bases from V and 7 bases from J; bases unmatched to any gene: 9. This clonotype was sampled from an elderly woman with acute or convalescent COVID-19. Specimen: peripheral blood. The V gene is TRBV7-2, the J gene TRBJ1-5; 9 bases agree with TRBD1. CDR3 region: CASSPRAGTGQPQHF. In nucleotides, the CDR3 is TGTGCCAGCAGCCCCAGGGCAGGGACAGGGCAGCCCCAGCATTTT.